This passage covers 27 T cell receptor beta chains from one sample sequenced in a study of T-cell memory formation after mild COVID-19. TCRdb itself ran the 5' RACE reads through MiXCR, one entry per CDR3 protein. In the table there are around 300,000 distinct CDR3 sequences, about 20% of which are singletons. The sample was PBMCs or a T cell subset sorted from them (not recorded which). The receptors were sampled from a man younger than 30 who had mild COVID-19 (a few samples of this study predate the infection). Cell type and time point are not known.

This clonotype was found a few times. The chain links TRBV6-6 to TRBJ2-7, with D perhaps TRBD1 (7 bases). V lost 5 bases to trimming and J lost 0 bases, with 11 bases between them. CDR3 length equals 14 residues. CDR1 and CDR2 (germline): MNHNY, SVGAGI (reference sequence). The CDR3 loop reads CASSGQEGSYEQYF. CDR3 bases: TGTGCCAGCAGTGGACAGGAGGGCTCCTACGAGCAGTACTTC.

The chain is built from TRBV6-6 and TRBJ2-7; D ambiguous. The V end lost 5 bases, the J end lost 0 bases, and 8 bases lay between the germline ends. This CDR3 has 13 amino acids. CDR1 is MNHNY and CDR2 is SVGAGI in the germline V gene (reference sequence). The DNA for the CDR3 is TGTGCCAGCAGTCAACAAGGCTCCTACGAGCAGTACGTC. It specifies CASSQQGSYEQYV.

This clonotype showed up just a few times. The chain uses TRBV7-9 and TRBJ2-7; D unresolved. V was cut by 3 bases and J by 0 bases, with 6 bases left in between. There are 13 residues in the CDR3. CDR1 is SEHNR, CDR2 FQNEAQ, per germline (reference sequence). The CDR3 sequence: CASSFQGSYEQYF. CDR3 in DNA: TGTGCCAGCAGCTTCCAAGGCTCCTACGAGCAGTACTTC.

The table lists this clonotype with a few counts. The genes are TRBV7-7 and TRBJ2-3; 7 positions match TRBD1. The CDR3 spans 13 residues. Germline V gives CDR1 SSHAT, CDR2 FNYEAQ (reference sequence). The J segment lost 4 bases and the V segment lost 5 bases, leaving 3 bases of the junction unmatched. The CDR3 sequence: CASSLGQADTQYF. The CDR3 DNA reads as TGTGCCAGCAGCCTTGGACAGGCAGATACGCAGTATTTT.

This clonotype appeared many times. V usage is TRBV7-9 and J usage is TRBJ2-1; tentatively, D is TRBD1 (6 bases). V dropped 5 bases and J dropped 7 bases, with 9 bases sitting between them. There are 12 residues in the CDR3. CDR1 is SEHNR, CDR2 FQNEAQ, per germline (reference sequence). The CDR3 is CASSQQGNEQFF. CDR3 coding DNA: TGTGCCAGCAGCCAACAGGGTAATGAGCAGTTCTTC. The variable domain in full, completed from reference TRBV7-9 and TRBJ2-1, reads DTGVSQNPRHKITKRGQNVTFRCDPISEHNRLYWYRQTLGQGPEFLTYFQNEAQLEKSRLLSDRFSAERPKGSFSTLEIQRTEQGDSAMYLCASSQQGNEQFFGPGTRLTVL.

V is TRBV5-1 and J is TRBJ2-3; 7 nucleotides match TRBD2. The CDR3 is made up of 16 amino acids. J was trimmed by 1 base and V by 0 bases; bases with no gene match: 5. Germline CDR1 is SGHRS and CDR2 is YFSETQ. DNA for the CDR3: TGCGCCAGCAGCTTGGGGTATCGGGGGGGCACAGATACGCAGTATTTT. Residues: CASSLGYRGGTDTQYF.

This clonotype came up a few times. V gene TRBV7-9 combines with J gene TRBJ2-2, with 9 bases matching TRBD1. In germline, CDR1 is SEHNR, CDR2 FQNEAQ (reference sequence). The CDR3 extends over 14 amino acids. J gave up 4 bases and V 7 bases, and 4 bases lay outside the gene matches. The CDR3 DNA reads TGTGCCAGCACCCAGGACAGGGGCACCGGGGAGCTGTTTTTT. Its translation: CASTQDRGTGELFF. Complete variable domain (other parts from reference TRBV7-9 and TRBJ2-2): DTGVSQNPRHKITKRGQNVTFRCDPISEHNRLYWYRQTLGQGPEFLTYFQNEAQLEKSRLLSDRFSAERPKGSFSTLEIQRTEQGDSAMYLCASTQDRGTGELFFGEGSRLTVL.

The rearrangement links TRBV20-1 to TRBJ2-7, with D possibly being TRBD2 (5 bases). Trimming removed 5 bases at V and 3 bases at J, with 17 bases between. Germline loops: CDR1 DFQATT, CDR2 SNEGSKA (reference sequence). The CDR3 extends over 14 amino acids. CDR3 sequence: CSAAGPAGFYEQYF. The CDR3 coding sequence is TGCAGTGCTGCGGGCCCGGCGGGTTTCTACGAGCAGTACTTC.

The gene calls are TRBV5-1 and TRBJ2-3; no clear D. This CDR3 is 15 amino acids long. The ends were cut back, 0 bases at V and 0 bases at J, with 8 bases in the middle. Germline V gene lookup returns CDR1 SGHRS and CDR2 YFSETQ. The CDR3 bases are TGCGCCAGCAGCTTGGATCGGGCTAGCACAGATACGCAGTATTTT. It is translated as CASSLDRASTDTQYF.

This clonotype was seen a handful of times. The J gene is TRBJ1-1, the V gene TRBV6-1; 10 bases agree with TRBD1. V shed 4 bases and J 7 bases; nucleotides not matched to a gene: 6. The germline V gene encodes CDR1 MNHNS and CDR2 SASEGT. The CDR3 totals 14 residues. The CDR3 loop reads CASSAWDRGIEAFF. CDR3 DNA: TGTGCCAGCAGTGCGTGGGACAGGGGTATTGAAGCTTTCTTT.

The CDR3 reads CAWRAGVAWSPLHF. CDR3 nucleotide sequence: TGTGCCTGGAGAGCCGGGGTCGCTTGGTCACCCCTCCACTTT. The V gene is TRBV30, the J gene TRBJ1-6; D unclear. The CDR3 contains 14 residues. From germline, CDR1 is GTSNPN and CDR2 SVGIG (reference sequence). V lost 3 bases and J 10 bases, leaving 16 bases between the germline ends.

This clonotype was seen many times. The V and J genes are TRBV7-7 and TRBJ2-3; 8 bases fit TRBD1. Trimming cost V 5 bases and J 5 bases; bases outside gene matches: 6. Germline loops: CDR1 SSHAT, CDR2 FNYEAQ (reference sequence). The CDR3 contains 14 residues. The chain's CDR3 is CASSQTGVEDTQYF. DNA for the CDR3: TGTGCCAGCAGCCAGACAGGGGTAGAAGATACGCAGTATTTT.

This clonotype was observed a few times. The chain recombines TRBV5-1 with TRBJ2-7, with a weak D call TRBD1 (5 bases). The CDR3 is 13 amino acids. Germline-derived CDR1 and CDR2 are SGHRS and YFSETQ. V lost 4 bases and J 6 bases, leaving 14 bases between the germline ends. The CDR3 spells CASSQGASGEQYV. For the CDR3, the DNA is TGCGCCAGCAGCCAAGGGGCCTCCGGCGAGCAGTACGTC.

This clonotype was counted a few times. The chain carries TRBV5-1 and TRBJ1-4; 8 nucleotides align to TRBD1. Trimming took 4 bases from V and 4 from J; bases not matched to a gene: 6. The CDR3 extends over 15 amino acids. The germline V gene has CDR1 SGHRS and CDR2 YFSETQ. CDR3: CASSPSGQGNEKLFF. The CDR3 DNA reads as TGCGCCAGCAGCCCGAGCGGACAGGGTAATGAAAAACTGTTTTTT.

The chain combines TRBV11-2 with TRBJ2-1, with unresolved D. The germline V gene has CDR1 SGHAT and CDR2 FQNNGV. CDR3 length equals 13 residues. Deletions cut 5 bases from V and 10 bases from J, with 15 bases between. The CDR3: CASSHPSAVEQFF. The CDR3, as DNA: TGTGCCAGCAGCCACCCCTCGGCGGTGGAGCAGTTCTTC.

There are a few counts of this clonotype. This rearrangement joins TRBV4-3 to TRBJ2-2; D is uncertain. Germline V CDR1 and CDR2: LGHNA, YSLEER. The CDR3 contains 19 residues. Trimming took off 0 bases at V and 6 bases at J, with 23 bases between the two ends. CDR3 loop: CASSQEGITRAGPPGELFF. DNA for the CDR3: TGCGCCAGCAGCCAAGAGGGTATAACTCGAGCAGGACCCCCCGGGGAGCTGTTTTTT.

This rearrangement joins TRBV6-5 to TRBJ2-3; 11 bases fit TRBD2. The V gene's germline CDR1 is MNHEY and CDR2 SVGAGI. The CDR3 totals 15 residues. V was clipped by 10 bases and J by 0 bases; unmatched bases: 6. The CDR3 here is CATERLAGSTDTQYF. CDR3 sequence (DNA): TGTGCCACCGAAAGACTAGCGGGGAGCACAGATACGCAGTATTTT.

The J gene is TRBJ2-5, the V gene TRBV15; TRBD2 matches at 10 bases. V lost 1 base, J lost 7 bases, and 0 bases stayed unmatched. The CDR3 runs to 13 residues. The germline V gene encodes CDR1 LNHNV and CDR2 YYDKDF (reference sequence). CDR3 nucleotides: TGTGCCACCAGCAGAGGACTAGCGGGGACCCAGTACTTC. Translated, it gives CATSRGLAGTQYF.

The sample holds many counts of this clonotype. J is TRBJ2-2 and V is TRBV7-6; D is ambiguous. The length of the CDR3 is 14 residues. With 8 bases removed from V and 7 bases from J, the gap between germline ends came to 17 bases. Germline V gene lookup returns CDR1 SGHVS and CDR2 FNYEAQ. The CDR3 reads CASGEMDRDGELFF. The CDR3 DNA follows: TGTGCCAGCGGAGAAATGGACCGTGACGGGGAGCTGTTTTTT.

This clonotype came up many times. This chain uses TRBV12-3 or TRBV12-4 with TRBJ2-3; 10 bases align to TRBD2. This CDR3 spans 17 amino acids. The J segment lost 1 base and the V segment lost 2 bases, leaving 6 bases of the junction unmatched. DNA for the CDR3: TGTGCCAGCAGTTTAAGCCTAGCGGGGGCTCGCACAGATACGCAGTATTTT. It is translated as CASSLSLAGARTDTQYF.

This clonotype was seen more than once but under ten times. The rearrangement uses TRBV2 and TRBJ2-2, with 8 bases fitting TRBD1. The CDR3 extends over 16 amino acids. V was pared by 7 bases and J by 3 bases, with 10 bases of the junction left unmatched. The germline V gene encodes CDR1 SNHLY and CDR2 FYNNEI. CDR3 DNA: TGTGCCAGCACGGGTACAGGGGGAGGAGACACCGGGGAGCTGTTTTTT. Translating gives CASTGTGGGDTGELFF.

This rearrangement joins TRBV25-1 to TRBJ2-1, with D unresolved. The V and J ends lost 3 bases and 5 bases respectively, with 8 bases between them. Germline CDR1 reads MGHDK; CDR2 reads SYGVNS. The CDR3 spans 13 residues. CDR3 DNA: TGTGCCAGCAGTGAGTTTCCTAACAATGAGCAGTTCTTC. Translated, it gives CASSEFPNNEQFF.

There are many counts of this clonotype. The chain uses TRBV7-2 and TRBJ1-1, with D maybe TRBD1 (5 bases). Trimming shortened V by 3 bases and J by 0 bases, and 11 bases separated the two germline ends. Germline V CDR1 and CDR2: SGHTA, FQGNSA. CDR3 size: 15 residues. The CDR3 loop is CASSFQGSMNTEAFF. In nucleotides, the CDR3 is TGTGCCAGCAGCTTCCAGGGCAGCATGAACACTGAAGCTTTCTTT.

The chain is built from TRBV7-6 and TRBJ2-1; TRBD1 matches at 7 bases. The length of the CDR3 is 13 residues. Trimming at V came to 4 bases and at J to 7 bases, leaving 4 bases not matched to a gene. CDR1 SGHVS and CDR2 FNYEAQ come from the germline V gene. The CDR3 loop is CASSSHRGNEQFF. In DNA form, the CDR3 reads TGTGCCAGCAGCTCACACAGGGGAAATGAGCAGTTCTTC.

The genes are TRBV6-4 and TRBJ2-1; 9 bases agree with TRBD1. CDR1 is MRHNA, CDR2 SNTAGT, per germline. The CDR3 spans 15 residues. The ends lost 1 base at V and 6 bases at J; junction bases unmatched: 4. CDR3 loop: CASSDLYRGLNEQFF. The CDR3, as DNA: TGTGCCAGCAGTGACTTGTACAGGGGGCTCAATGAGCAGTTCTTC.

Ten or more counts support this clonotype. J is TRBJ2-7 and V is TRBV4-1; a possible D gene is TRBD2 (6 bases). Germline CDR1 reads MGHRA; CDR2 reads YSYEKL. V dropped 4 bases and J dropped 13 bases, with 17 bases sitting between them. CDR3 length equals 12 residues. For the CDR3, the DNA is TGCGCCAGCAGCCCCGTCGGAGGGTCGATATACGTC. Its translation is CASSPVGGSIYV.

CDR3 amino acids: CASSSLFRRGGSSTDTQYF. For the CDR3, the DNA is TGTGCCAGCAGTTCACTCTTTCGGAGGGGGGGTTCTAGCACAGATACGCAGTATTTT. This chain uses TRBV12-3 or TRBV12-4 with TRBJ2-3, with a tentative D call TRBD2 (7 bases). This CDR3 contains 19 residues. Trimming left V 4 bases short and J 0 bases short, with 23 bases between.